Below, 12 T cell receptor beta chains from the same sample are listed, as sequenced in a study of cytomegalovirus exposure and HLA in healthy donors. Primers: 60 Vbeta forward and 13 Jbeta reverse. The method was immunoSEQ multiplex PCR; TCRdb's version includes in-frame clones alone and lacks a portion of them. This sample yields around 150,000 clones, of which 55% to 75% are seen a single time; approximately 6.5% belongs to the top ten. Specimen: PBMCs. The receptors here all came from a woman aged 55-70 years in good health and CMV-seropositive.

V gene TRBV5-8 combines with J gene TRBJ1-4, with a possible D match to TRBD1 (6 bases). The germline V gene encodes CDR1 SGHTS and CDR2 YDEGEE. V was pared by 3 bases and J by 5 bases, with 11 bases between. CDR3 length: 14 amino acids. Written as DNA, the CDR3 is TGTGCCAGCAGCTCCGGACAGCACAATGAAAAACTGTTTTTT. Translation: CASSSGQHNEKLFF.

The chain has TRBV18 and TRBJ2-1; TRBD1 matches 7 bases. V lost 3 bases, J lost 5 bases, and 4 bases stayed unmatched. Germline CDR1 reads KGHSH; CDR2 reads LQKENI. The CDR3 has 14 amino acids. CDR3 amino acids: CASSPAGGNNEQFF. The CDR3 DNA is TGTGCCAGCTCACCGGCAGGGGGAAACAATGAGCAGTTCTTC.

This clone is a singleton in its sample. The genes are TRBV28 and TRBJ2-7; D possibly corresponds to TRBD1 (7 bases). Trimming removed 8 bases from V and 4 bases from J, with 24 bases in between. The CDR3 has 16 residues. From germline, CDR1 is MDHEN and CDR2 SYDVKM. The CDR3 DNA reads TGTGCCAGCTTGGACCGGGGCGGGACAGAAGAGTACGAGCAGTACTTC. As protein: CASLDRGGTEEYEQYF.

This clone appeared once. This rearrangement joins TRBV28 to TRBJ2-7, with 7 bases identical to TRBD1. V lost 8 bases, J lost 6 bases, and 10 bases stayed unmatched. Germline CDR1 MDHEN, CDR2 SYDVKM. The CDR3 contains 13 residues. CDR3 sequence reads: CASGIDRDGEQYF. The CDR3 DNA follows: TGTGCCAGCGGAATCGACAGGGACGGCGAGCAGTACTTC.

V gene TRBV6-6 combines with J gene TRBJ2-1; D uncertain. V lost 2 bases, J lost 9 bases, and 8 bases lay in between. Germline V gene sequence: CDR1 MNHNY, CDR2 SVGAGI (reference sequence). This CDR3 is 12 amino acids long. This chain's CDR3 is CASSYGLSEQFF. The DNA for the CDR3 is TGTGCCAGCAGTTACGGTCTAAGTGAGCAGTTCTTC.

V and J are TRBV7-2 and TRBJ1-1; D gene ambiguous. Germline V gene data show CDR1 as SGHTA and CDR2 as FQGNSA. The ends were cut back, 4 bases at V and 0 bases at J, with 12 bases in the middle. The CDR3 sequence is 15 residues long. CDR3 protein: CASSYSRIMNTEAFF. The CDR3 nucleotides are TGTGCCAGCAGCTACAGTCGAATAATGAACACTGAAGCTTTCTTT.

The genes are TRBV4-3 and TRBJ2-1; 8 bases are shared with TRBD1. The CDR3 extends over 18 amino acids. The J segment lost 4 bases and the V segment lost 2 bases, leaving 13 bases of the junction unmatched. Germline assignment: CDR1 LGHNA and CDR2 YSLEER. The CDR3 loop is CASSQIETGTGPYNEQFF. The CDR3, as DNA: TGCGCCAGCAGCCAAATAGAGACTGGGACAGGCCCTTACAATGAGCAGTTCTTC.

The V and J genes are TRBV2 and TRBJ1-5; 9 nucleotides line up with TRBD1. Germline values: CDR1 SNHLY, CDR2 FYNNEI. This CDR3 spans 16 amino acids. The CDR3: CATTPWDRALNQPQHF. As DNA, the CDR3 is TGTGCTACCACCCCCTGGGACAGGGCCCTCAATCAGCCCCAGCATTTT.

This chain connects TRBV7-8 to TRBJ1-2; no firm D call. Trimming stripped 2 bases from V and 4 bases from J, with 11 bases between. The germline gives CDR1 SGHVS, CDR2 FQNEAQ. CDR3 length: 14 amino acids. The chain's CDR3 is CASSLMREGYGYTF. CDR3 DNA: TGTGCCAGCAGCTTAATGAGGGAGGGCTATGGCTACACCTTC.

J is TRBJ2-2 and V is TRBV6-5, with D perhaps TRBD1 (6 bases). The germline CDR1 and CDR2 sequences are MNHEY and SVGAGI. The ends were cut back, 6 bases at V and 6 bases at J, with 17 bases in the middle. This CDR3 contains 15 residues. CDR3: CASRDTGLDAGELFF. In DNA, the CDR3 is TGTGCCAGCAGAGACACAGGGTTGGATGCCGGGGAGCTGTTTTTT.

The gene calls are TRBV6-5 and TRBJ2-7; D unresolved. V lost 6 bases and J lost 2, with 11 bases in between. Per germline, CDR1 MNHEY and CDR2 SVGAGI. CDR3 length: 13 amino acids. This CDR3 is CASSLANAYEQYF. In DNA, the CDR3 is TGTGCCAGCAGCTTAGCAAATGCCTACGAGCAGTACTTC.

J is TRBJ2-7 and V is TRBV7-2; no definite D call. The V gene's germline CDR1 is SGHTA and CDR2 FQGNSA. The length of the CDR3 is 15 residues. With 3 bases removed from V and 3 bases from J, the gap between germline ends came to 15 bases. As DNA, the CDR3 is TGTGCCAGCAGCTTTGAAGGAACAGTGGACTACGAGCAGTACTTC. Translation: CASSFEGTVDYEQYF.